The entry below describes one TCR beta chain. Its antigen remains unidentified. Libraries were prepared by immunoSEQ multiplex PCR; TCRdb keeps only in-frame clonotypes and omits some of them. This table has over 3,000 clones, 70% to 85% appearing once. This research-autopsy study prospectively enrolled adult allogeneic hematopoietic cell transplant recipients with steroid-refractory graft-versus-host disease. Germline-derived CDR1 and CDR2 are SGHVS and FNYEAQ. CDR3 length: 14 amino acids. V shed 5 bases and J 7 bases; nucleotides not matched to a gene: 5. The data stem from a study of tissue T cells after allogeneic stem cell transplantation. The study, taken as a whole, reports: Anatomically similar tissues had similar TCR repertoires within each patient. Motif-based clustering found tissue-specific repertoire signatures shared across patients, though few clones were shared. The patient cohort was small and clinically heterogeneous, with limited sampling depth.

This clonotype was obtained from a male patient older than 55 with steroid-refractory graft-versus-host disease after an allogeneic stem cell transplant. Some T cells may possibly be graft donor cells. The sample was small intestine tissue, taken at autopsy. The V call is TRBV7-6, the J call TRBJ2-2; 9 bases match TRBD1. Written as DNA, the CDR3 is TGTGCCAGCAGCCCACAGGGGGCTGGCGGGGAGCTGTTTTTT. Its protein is CASSPQGAGGELFF.